What follows are 11 T cell receptor beta chains derived from one specimen sequenced in a study of blood T cell repertoires in COVID-19. Only in-frame clones appear in the TCRdb table, and some are missing; sequencing was by immunoSEQ multiplex PCR. The profile covers roughly 290,000 clones, with about four fifths appearing a single time and 15% to 18% taken by the ten largest. What was sequenced was peripheral blood. Receptors were obtained from a person between 70 and 80 years old with COVID-19, enrolled during active disease.

V is TRBV6-2 or TRBV6-3 and J is TRBJ1-1, with TRBD1 matching 8 bases. The CDR3 consists of 13 residues. CDR1 and CDR2 from the germline V gene are MNHEY and SVGEGT. Trimming at V came to 0 bases and at J to 7 bases, leaving 1 base not matched to a gene. CDR3 in amino acids: CASSYSQGVEAFF. The CDR3 nucleotides are TGTGCCAGCAGTTACTCACAGGGGGTTGAAGCTTTCTTT.

The chain recombines TRBV3-1 (or the pseudogene TRBV3-2) with TRBJ1-2; D unclear. CDR1 is LGHDT and CDR2 is YNNKEL in the germline V gene (reference sequence). The CDR3 is 15 amino acids. V was shortened by 0 bases and J by 2 bases, with 10 bases between the two germline ends. DNA of the CDR3: TGTGCCAGCAGCCAAGATCTTTGGCCAAACTATGGCTACACCTTC. This gives the protein CASSQDLWPNYGYTF.

The chain is built from TRBV29-1 and TRBJ2-1; TRBD2 is a possible D gene (6 bases). V was trimmed by 5 bases and J by 0 bases, leaving 8 bases between them. CDR1 SQVTM and CDR2 ANQGSEA come from the germline V gene. The length of the CDR3 is 13 residues. The CDR3 nucleotides are TGCAGCGTTAGGCGGGACTCCTACAATGAGCAGTTCTTC. Translated: CSVRRDSYNEQFF.

This chain joins TRBV2 and TRBJ2-5; D unresolved. Trimming took off 7 bases at V and 4 bases at J, with 10 bases between the two ends. The CDR3 totals 12 residues. The V gene's germline CDR1 is SNHLY and CDR2 FYNNEI. The CDR3 loop reads CASNKAGETQYF. DNA of the CDR3: TGTGCCAGCAATAAAGCCGGAGAGACCCAGTACTTC.

V and J are TRBV2 and TRBJ1-2; D not certain. The length of the CDR3 is 14 residues. The V gene lost 1 base and the J gene lost 4 bases, with 10 bases spanning the gap. From germline, CDR1 is SNHLY and CDR2 FYNNEI. This CDR3 reads CASSEDQRSYGYTF. CDR3 sequence (DNA): TGTGCCAGCAGTGAAGACCAACGGAGCTATGGCTACACCTTC.

V usage is TRBV14 and J usage is TRBJ2-2; 10 nucleotides match TRBD1. Germline values: CDR1 SGHDN, CDR2 FVKESK. The CDR3 contains 15 residues. V gave up 4 bases and J gave up 5 bases; unmatched junction bases: 4. CDR3 protein: CASSRDRGITGELFF. CDR3 DNA: TGTGCCAGCAGCCGGGACAGGGGCATTACCGGGGAGCTGTTTTTT.

The CDR3 spells CASRRSYNSPLHF. The CDR3 bases are TGTGCCAGCAGGCGATCTTATAATTCACCCCTCCACTTT. This sequence joins TRBV6-5 and TRBJ1-6; unclear D gene. The V end lost 6 bases, the J end lost 4 bases, and 7 bases lay between the germline ends. Germline CDR1 and CDR2: MNHEY and SVGAGI. The length of the CDR3 is 13 residues.

In this sample, this clone turned up a few times. The chain is built from TRBV19 and TRBJ1-2; 9 nucleotides agree with TRBD1. This CDR3 region has 17 residues. The germline CDR1 and CDR2 sequences are LNHDA and SQIVND (reference sequence). V gave up 2 bases and J gave up 4 bases; unmatched junction bases: 11. The CDR3 sequence is CASSILGRQGVSYGYTF. The DNA for the CDR3 is TGTGCCAGTAGTATATTGGGAAGACAGGGGGTTTCCTATGGCTACACCTTC.

The chain is built from TRBV19 and TRBJ2-5; 7 bases line up with TRBD2. The CDR3 is made up of 17 amino acids. The V gene end was trimmed by 3 bases and the J gene end by 4 bases; junction bases not matched to a gene: 14. Germline lookup yields CDR1 LNHDA and CDR2 SQIVND (reference sequence). The chain's CDR3 is CASSIGGGFVGGETQYF. CDR3 DNA: TGTGCCAGTAGTATTGGGGGGGGGTTCGTTGGAGGAGAGACCCAGTACTTC. Together with reference TRBV19 and TRBJ2-5, the CDR3 gives the full variable domain: DGGITQSPKYLFRKEGQNVTLSCEQNLNHDAMYWYRQDPGQGLRLIYYSQIVNDFQKGDIAEGYSVSREKKESFPLTVTSAQKNPTAFYLCASSIGGGFVGGETQYFGPGTRLLVL.

The chain links TRBV12-3 or TRBV12-4 to TRBJ1-3; possible D gene TRBD1, 6 bases. V shed 3 bases and J shed 14 bases, with 17 bases lying between them. CDR3 length equals 13 residues. The CDR3 reads CASSFSSGDPLYF. The CDR3 DNA follows: TGTGCCAGCAGTTTCTCTTCAGGGGACCCGTTATATTTT.

The rearrangement joins TRBV3-1 (or the pseudogene TRBV3-2) to TRBJ2-1, with 7 positions matching TRBD2. Unmatched junction bases numbered 11, after V lost 5 bases and J lost 4 bases. This CDR3 region has 16 residues. Germline CDR1 is LGHDT and CDR2 is YNNKEL (reference sequence). The CDR3 spells CASSNHRDYPYNEQFF. CDR3 DNA sequence: TGTGCCAGCAGCAACCATAGGGACTATCCATACAATGAGCAGTTCTTC.